This T cell receptor (beta chain) was identified during a study of cytomegalovirus exposure and HLA in healthy donors. Concerning this clone itself: Its antigen is unknown.

With 60 Vbeta and 13 Jbeta primers, the PCR was carried out. TCRdb's table, derived via immunoSEQ multiplex PCR, lists solely in-frame clones and lacks some. The sample includes about 160,000 clones, about four fifths of them seen just once. Study-wide results and limits: There were under 200 TCR beta chains listed as cytomegalovirus-associated. A later analysis, which compared TCR beta chains of equal frequency, found the HLA-associated ones more clonally expanded.

With 4 bases clipped from V and 14 bases from J, the junction kept 8 bases outside the gene matches. In germline, CDR1 is SGHVS, CDR2 FNYEAQ. There are 13 residues in the CDR3. The V and J genes are TRBV7-6 and TRBJ2-1; 10 bases map to TRBD1. The clonotype originates from a man aged 50-60 years in good health and CMV-seropositive. Sequences were obtained from PBMCs. The CDR3 sequence: CASSSLRGTGEFF. The CDR3 bases are TGTGCCAGCAGCTCCCTAAGGGGGACAGGGGAGTTCTTC.